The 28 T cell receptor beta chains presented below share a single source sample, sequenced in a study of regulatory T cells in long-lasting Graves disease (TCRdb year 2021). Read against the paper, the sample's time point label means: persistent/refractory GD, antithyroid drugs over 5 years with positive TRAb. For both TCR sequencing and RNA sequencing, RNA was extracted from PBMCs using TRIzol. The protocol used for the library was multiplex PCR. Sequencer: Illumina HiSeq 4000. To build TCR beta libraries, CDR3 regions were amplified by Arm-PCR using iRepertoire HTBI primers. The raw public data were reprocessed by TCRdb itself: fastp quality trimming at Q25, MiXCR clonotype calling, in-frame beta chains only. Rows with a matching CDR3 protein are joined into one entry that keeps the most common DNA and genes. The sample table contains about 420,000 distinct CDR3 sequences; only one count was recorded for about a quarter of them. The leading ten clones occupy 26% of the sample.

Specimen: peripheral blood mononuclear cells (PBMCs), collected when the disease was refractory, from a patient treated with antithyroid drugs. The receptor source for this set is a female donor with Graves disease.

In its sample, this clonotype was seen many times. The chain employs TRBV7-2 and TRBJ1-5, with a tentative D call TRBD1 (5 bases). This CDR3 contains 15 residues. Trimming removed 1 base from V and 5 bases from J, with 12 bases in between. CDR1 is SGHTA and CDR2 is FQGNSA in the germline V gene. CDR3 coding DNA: TGTGCCAGCAGCTTAGATGGTACAGGAGATCAGCCCCAGCATTTT. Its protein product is CASSLDGTGDQPQHF. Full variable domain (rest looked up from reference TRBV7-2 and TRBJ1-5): GAGVSQSPSNKVTEKGKDVELRCDPISGHTALYWYRQSLGQGLEFLIYFQGNSAPDKSGLPSDRFSAERTGGSVSTLTIQRTQQEDSAVYLCASSLDGTGDQPQHFGDGTRLSIL.

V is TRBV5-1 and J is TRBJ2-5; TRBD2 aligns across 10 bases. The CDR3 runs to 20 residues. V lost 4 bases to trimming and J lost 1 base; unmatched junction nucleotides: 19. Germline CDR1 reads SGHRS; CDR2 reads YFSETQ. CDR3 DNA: TGCGCCAGCAGCCGCGCTCGCGGCTCCGGACTAGCGGTGGTCCAAGAGACCCAGTACTTC. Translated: CASSRARGSGLAVVQETQYF. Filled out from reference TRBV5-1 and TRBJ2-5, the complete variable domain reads KAGVTQTPRYLIKTRGQQVTLSCSPISGHRSVSWYQQTPGQGLQFLFEYFSETQRNKGNFPGRFSGRQFSNSRSEMNVSTLELGDSALYLCASSRARGSGLAVVQETQYFGPGTRLLVL.

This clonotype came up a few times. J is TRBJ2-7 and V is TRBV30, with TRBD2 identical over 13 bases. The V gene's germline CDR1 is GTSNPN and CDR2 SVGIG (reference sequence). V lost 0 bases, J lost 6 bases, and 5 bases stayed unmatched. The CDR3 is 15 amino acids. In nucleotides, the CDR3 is TGTGCCTGGAGTGTACGTGGACTAGCGGGAGTCGAGCAGTACTTC. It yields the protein CAWSVRGLAGVEQYF.

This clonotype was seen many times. CDR3 region: CASSSQPGQGYEQYF. The CDR3 DNA sequence: TGTGCCAGCAGCTCCCAACCGGGACAGGGGTACGAGCAGTACTTC. This rearrangement joins TRBV7-8 to TRBJ2-7, with 10 bases fitting TRBD1. Per germline, CDR1 SGHVS and CDR2 FQNEAQ. This CDR3 has 15 residues. J was trimmed by 4 bases and V by 4 bases; bases with no gene match: 7.

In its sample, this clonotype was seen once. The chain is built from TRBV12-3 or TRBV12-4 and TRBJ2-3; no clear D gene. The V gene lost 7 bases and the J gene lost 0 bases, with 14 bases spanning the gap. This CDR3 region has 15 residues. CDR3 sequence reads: CASTLGLRSTDTQYF. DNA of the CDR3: TGTGCCAGCACCTTGGGGTTGAGAAGCACAGATACGCAGTATTTT.

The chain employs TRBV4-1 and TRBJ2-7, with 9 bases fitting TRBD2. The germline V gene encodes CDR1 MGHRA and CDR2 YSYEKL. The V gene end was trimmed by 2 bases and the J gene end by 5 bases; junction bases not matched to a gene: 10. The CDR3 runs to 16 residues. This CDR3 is CASSQLAGTGGDEQYF. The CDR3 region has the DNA TGCGCCAGCAGCCAACTAGCGGGGACCGGGGGGGACGAGCAGTACTTC.

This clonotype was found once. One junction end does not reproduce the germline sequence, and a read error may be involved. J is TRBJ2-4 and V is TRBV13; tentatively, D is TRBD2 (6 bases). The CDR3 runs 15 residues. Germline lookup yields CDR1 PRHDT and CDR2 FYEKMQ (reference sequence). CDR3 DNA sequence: TGTGCCAGCAGCTCCACCCGCGGGGCCAACAACATTCAGTACTTC. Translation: CASSSTRGANNIQYF.

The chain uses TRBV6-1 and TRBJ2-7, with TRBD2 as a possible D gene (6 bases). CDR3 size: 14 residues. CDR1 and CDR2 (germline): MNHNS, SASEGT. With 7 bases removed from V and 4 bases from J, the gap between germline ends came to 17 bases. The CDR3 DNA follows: TGTGCCAGCACCCAATCTTCCGGGGGTTACGAGCAGTACTTC. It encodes CASTQSSGGYEQYF.

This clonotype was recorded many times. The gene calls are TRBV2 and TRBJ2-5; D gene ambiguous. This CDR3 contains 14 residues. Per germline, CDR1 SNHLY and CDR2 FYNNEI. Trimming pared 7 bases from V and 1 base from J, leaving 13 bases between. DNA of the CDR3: TGTGCCAGCACCTTGGACGGGCTCCAAGAGACCCAGTACTTC. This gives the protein CASTLDGLQETQYF.

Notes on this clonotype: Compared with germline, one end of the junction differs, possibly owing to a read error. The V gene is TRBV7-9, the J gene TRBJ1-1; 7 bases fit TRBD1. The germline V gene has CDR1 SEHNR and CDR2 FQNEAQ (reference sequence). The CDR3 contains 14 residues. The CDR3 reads CASSSQGRHTGAFF. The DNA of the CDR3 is TGTGCCAGCAGCTCACAGGGGCGTCACACTGGAGCTTTCTTT.

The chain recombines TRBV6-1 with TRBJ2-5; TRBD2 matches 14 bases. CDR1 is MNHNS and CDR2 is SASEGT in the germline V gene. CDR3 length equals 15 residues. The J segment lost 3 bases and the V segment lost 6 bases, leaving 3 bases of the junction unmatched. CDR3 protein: CASRPGLAGEETQYF. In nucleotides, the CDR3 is TGTGCCAGCAGACCGGGACTAGCGGGAGAAGAGACCCAGTACTTC.

The CDR3 DNA reads TGTGCCAGCACCCTCAGGGTGTCAACTAATGAAAAACTGTTTTTT. This translates into CASTLRVSTNEKLFF. The genes are TRBV28 and TRBJ1-4; a weak D match, TRBD1 (5 bases). Trimming stripped 7 bases from V and 0 bases from J, with 12 bases between. Germline values: CDR1 MDHEN, CDR2 SYDVKM. The CDR3 extends over 15 amino acids.

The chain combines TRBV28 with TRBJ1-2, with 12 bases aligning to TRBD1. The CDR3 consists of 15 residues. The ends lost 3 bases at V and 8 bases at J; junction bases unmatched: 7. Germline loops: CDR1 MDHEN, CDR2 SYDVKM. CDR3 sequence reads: CASSLGTGGGTGYTF. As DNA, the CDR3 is TGTGCCAGCAGTTTGGGGACAGGGGGCGGAACCGGCTACACCTTC.

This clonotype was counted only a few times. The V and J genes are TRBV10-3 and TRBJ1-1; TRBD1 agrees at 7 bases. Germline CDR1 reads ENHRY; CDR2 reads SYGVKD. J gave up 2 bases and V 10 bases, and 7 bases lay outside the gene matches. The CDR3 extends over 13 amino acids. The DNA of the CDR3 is TGTGCCAGCGCGGGACAGTTAAACACTGAAGCTTTCTTT. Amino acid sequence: CASAGQLNTEAFF.

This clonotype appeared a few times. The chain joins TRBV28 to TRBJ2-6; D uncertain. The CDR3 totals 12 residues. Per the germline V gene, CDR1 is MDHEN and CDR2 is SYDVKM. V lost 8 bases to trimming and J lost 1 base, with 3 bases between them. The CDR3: CASVSGANVLTF. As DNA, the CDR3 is TGTGCCAGCGTTTCTGGGGCCAACGTCCTGACTTTC.

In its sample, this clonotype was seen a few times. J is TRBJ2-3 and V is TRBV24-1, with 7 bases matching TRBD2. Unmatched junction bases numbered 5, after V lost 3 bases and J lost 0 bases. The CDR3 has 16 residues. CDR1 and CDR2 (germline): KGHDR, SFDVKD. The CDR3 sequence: CATSDPTSLSTDTQYF. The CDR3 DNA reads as TGTGCCACCAGTGATCCGACTAGCCTTAGCACAGATACGCAGTATTTT.

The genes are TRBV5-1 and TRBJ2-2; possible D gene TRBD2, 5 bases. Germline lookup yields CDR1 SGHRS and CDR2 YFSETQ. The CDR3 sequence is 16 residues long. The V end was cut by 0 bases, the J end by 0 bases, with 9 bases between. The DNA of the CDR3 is TGCGCCAGCAGCTTGGTATCCGGGGCGAACACCGGGGAGCTGTTTTTT. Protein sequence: CASSLVSGANTGELFF.

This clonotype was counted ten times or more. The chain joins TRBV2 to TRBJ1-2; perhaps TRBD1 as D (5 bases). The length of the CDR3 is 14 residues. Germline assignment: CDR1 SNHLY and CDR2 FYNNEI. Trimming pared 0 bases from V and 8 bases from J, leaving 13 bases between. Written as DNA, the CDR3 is TGTGCCAGCAGTGAAGCCGGCAGGGTGGGGGGCTACACCTTC. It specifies CASSEAGRVGGYTF.

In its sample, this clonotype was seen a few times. For the CDR3, the DNA is TGTGCCACCAGCAAATTATTGGACAGGACTGACAATCAGCCCCAGCATTTT. This gives the protein CATSKLLDRTDNQPQHF. V is TRBV15 and J is TRBJ1-5; 7 nucleotides line up with TRBD1. The CDR3 runs to 17 residues. Per the germline V gene, CDR1 is LNHNV and CDR2 is YYDKDF (reference sequence). Trimming removed 4 bases from V and 3 bases from J; junction bases left unmatched: 12.

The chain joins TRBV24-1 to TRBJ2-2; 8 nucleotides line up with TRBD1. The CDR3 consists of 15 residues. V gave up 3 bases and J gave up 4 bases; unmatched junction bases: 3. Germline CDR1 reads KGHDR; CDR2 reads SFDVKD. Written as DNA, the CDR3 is TGTGCCACCAGTGATCTGACAGGGGTCACCGGGGAGCTGTTTTTT. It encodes CATSDLTGVTGELFF.

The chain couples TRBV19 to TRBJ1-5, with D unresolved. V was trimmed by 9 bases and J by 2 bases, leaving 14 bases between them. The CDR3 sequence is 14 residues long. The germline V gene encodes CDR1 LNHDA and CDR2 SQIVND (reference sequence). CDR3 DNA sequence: TGTGCCAGCGGGGTTACACCCGGCAATCAGCCCCAGCATTTT. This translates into CASGVTPGNQPQHF.

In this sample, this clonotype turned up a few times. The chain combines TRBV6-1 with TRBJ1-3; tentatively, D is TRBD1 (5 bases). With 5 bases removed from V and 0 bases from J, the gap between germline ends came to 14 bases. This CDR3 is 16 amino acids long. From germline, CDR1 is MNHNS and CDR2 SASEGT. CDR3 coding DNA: TGTGCCAGCAGTCGGAATCAGGGCTTCTCTGGAAACACCATATATTTT. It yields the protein CASSRNQGFSGNTIYF.

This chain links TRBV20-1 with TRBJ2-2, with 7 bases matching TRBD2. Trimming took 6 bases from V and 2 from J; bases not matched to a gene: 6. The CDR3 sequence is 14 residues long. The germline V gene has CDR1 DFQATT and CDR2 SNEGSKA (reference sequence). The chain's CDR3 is CSASGTTNTGELFF. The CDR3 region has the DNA TGCAGTGCCTCCGGGACTACTAACACCGGGGAGCTGTTTTTT.

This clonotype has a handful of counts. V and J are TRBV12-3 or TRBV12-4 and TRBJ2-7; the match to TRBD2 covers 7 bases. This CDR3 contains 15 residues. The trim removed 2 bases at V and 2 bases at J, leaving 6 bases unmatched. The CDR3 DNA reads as TGTGCCAGCAGTTTAAGGGCTAGCGGTACCTACGAGCAGTACTTC. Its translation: CASSLRASGTYEQYF.

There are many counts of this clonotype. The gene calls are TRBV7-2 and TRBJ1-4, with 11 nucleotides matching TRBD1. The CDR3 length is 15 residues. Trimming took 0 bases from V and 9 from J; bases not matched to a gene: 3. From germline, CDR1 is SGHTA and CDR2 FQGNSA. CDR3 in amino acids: CASSLAGTGGQKLFF. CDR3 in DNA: TGTGCCAGCAGCTTAGCAGGGACAGGGGGTCAAAAACTGTTTTTT.

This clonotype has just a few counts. The CDR3, as DNA: TGTGCCAGCAGACGACGACAAGGGGGACTAGCGGGAGGATTTAACTACGAGCAGTACTTC. This gives the protein CASRRRQGGLAGGFNYEQYF. The chain couples TRBV28 to TRBJ2-7; the match to TRBD2 covers 15 bases. V shed 6 bases, J shed 3 bases, and the junction held 18 bases outside the gene matches. The CDR3 extends over 20 amino acids. Germline V gene lookup returns CDR1 MDHEN and CDR2 SYDVKM.

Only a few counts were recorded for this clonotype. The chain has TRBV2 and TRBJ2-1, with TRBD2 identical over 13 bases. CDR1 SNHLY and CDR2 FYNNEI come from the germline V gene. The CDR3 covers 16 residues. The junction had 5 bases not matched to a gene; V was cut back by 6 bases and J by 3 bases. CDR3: CASRPGTSGNYNEQFF. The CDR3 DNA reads TGTGCCAGCAGACCCGGGACTAGCGGGAACTACAATGAGCAGTTCTTC. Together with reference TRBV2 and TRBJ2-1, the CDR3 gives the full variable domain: EPEVTQTPSHQVTQMGQEVILRCVPISNHLYFYWYRQILGQKVEFLVSFYNNEISEKSEIFDDQFSVERPDGSNFTLKIRSTKLEDSAMYFCASRPGTSGNYNEQFFGPGTRLTVL.

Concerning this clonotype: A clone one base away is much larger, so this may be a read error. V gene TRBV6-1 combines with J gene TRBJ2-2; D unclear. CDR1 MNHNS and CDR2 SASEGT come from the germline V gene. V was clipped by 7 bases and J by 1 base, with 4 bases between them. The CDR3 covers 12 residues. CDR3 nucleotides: TGTGCCAGCATGGGGAACACCGGGGAGCTGTTTTTT. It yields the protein CASMGNTGELFF.